One and the same sample provided the 3 T cell receptor beta chains below, sequenced in a study of graft-versus-host responses after intestinal transplantation. TCRdb keeps only in-frame clones here, not all; method: immunoSEQ multiplex PCR. In the table there are 11,000 to 15,000 clones, about 36% of which are singletons. The sequences come from alloreactive CD4+ T cells from a mixed lymphocyte reaction culture, collected before intestinal transplant. Subset meaning: CFSE-low proliferating T cells sorted from roughly six-day pre-transplant mixed lymphocyte reaction (GvH or HvG direction). All receptors come from a human patient who received an intestinal transplant.

This clone was counted only a few times. The V and J genes are TRBV13 and TRBJ2-2; TRBD1 is a possible D gene (6 bases). This CDR3 has 13 amino acids. CDR1 is PRHDT and CDR2 is FYEKMQ in the germline V gene (reference sequence). Trimming shortened V by 2 bases and J by 6 bases, and 7 bases separated the two germline ends. The CDR3 DNA follows: TGTGCCAGCAGCTTAAAGGGGGCCGGGGAGCTGTTTTTT. Amino acid sequence: CASSLKGAGELFF.

The chain has TRBV7-2 and TRBJ2-5, with TRBD2 matching 8 bases. Germline CDR1 is SGHTA and CDR2 is FQGNSA. The CDR3 is 16 amino acids. V gave up 4 bases and J gave up 5 bases; unmatched junction bases: 12. DNA for the CDR3: TGTGCCAGCAGCTCCCGGGGGGGGCGGGCATGGGAGACCCAGTACTTC. Translation: CASSSRGGRAWETQYF.

J is TRBJ2-1 and V is TRBV19; 8 bases align to TRBD1. The CDR3 is made up of 12 amino acids. Trimming took 5 bases from V and 15 from J; bases not matched to a gene: 9. Germline V gene lookup returns CDR1 LNHDA and CDR2 SQIVND (reference sequence). The CDR3 sequence: CASSERQGITFF. The CDR3 bases are TGTGCCAGTAGTGAGCGACAGGGGATTACGTTCTTC.